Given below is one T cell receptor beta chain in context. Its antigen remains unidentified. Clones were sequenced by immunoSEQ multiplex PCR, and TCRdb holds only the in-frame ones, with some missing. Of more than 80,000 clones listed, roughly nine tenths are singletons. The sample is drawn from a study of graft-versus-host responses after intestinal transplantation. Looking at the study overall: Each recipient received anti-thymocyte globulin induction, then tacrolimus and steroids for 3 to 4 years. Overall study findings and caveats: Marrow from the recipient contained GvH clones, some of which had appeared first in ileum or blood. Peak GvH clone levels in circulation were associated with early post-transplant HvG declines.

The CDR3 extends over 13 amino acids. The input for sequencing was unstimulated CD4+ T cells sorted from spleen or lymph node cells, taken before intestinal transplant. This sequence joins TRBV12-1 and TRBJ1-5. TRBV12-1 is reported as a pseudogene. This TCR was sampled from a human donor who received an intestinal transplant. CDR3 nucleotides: TGTGCCAGCAGCTTTGGGACTTCGGAGCCCCAGCATTTT. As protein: CASSFGTSEPQHF.